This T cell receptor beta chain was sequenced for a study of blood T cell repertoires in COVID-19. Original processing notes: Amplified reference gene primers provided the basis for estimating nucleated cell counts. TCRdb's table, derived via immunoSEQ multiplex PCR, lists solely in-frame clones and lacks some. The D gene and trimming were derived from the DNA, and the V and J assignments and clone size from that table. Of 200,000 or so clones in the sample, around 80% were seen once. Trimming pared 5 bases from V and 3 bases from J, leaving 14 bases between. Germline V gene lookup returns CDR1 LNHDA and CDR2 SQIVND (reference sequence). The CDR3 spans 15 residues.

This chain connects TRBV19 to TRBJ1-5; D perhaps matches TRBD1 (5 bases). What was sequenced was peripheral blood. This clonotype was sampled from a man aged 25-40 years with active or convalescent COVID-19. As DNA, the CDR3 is TGTGCCAGTAGTTTCCTGGACACCTCCAATCAGCCCCAGCATTTT. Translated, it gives CASSFLDTSNQPQHF.